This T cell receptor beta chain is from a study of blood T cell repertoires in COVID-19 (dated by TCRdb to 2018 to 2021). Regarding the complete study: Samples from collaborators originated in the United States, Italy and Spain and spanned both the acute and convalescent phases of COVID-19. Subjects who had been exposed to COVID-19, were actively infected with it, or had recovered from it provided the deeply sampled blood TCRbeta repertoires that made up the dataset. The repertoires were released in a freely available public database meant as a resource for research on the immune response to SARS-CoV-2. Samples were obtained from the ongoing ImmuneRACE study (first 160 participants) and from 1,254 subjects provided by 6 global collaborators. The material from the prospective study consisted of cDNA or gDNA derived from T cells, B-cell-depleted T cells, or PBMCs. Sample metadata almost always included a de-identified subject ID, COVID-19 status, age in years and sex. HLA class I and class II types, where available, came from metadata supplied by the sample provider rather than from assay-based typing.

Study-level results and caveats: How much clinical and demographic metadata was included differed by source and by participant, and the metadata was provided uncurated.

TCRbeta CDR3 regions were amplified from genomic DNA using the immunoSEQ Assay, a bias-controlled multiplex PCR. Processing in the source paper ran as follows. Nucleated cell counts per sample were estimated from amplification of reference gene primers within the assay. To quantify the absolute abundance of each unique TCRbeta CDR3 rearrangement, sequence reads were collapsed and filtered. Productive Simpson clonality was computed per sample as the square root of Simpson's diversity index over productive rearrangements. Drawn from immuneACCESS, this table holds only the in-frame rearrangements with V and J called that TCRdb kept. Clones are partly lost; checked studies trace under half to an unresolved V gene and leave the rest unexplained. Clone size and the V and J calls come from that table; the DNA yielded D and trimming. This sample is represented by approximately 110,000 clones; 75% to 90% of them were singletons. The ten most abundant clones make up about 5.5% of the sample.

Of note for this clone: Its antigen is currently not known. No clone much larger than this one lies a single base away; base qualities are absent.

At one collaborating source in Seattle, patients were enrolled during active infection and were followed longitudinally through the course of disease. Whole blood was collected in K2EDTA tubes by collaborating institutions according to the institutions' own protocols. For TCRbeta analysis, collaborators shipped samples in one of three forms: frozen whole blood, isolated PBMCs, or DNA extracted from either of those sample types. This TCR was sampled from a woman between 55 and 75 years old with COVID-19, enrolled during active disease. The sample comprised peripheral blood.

The CDR3 protein: CASSKVKGLNSPLHF. The sequenced DNA is TGTGCCAGCAGCAAGGTGAAGGGACTTAATTCACCCCTCCACTTT. The chain is encoded by TRBV21-1 joined to TRBJ1-6. TRBV21-1 is classified as a pseudogene. Inclusive of the bounding cysteine and phenylalanine, the CDR3 is 15 residues long. CDR3 DNA only is kept here, 45 bases in frame from base 1.